The clone carrying this TCR beta chain was observed a handful of times. The entry originates in a study of T-cell reconstitution after alpha-beta-depleted transplantation in children. The V and J ends lost 2 bases and 1 base respectively, with 8 bases between them. This CDR3 has 14 amino acids. From germline, CDR1 is SGHTA and CDR2 FQGNSA. Unique molecular identifiers were used in preparing the TCRbeta library. TCRdb reanalysed the PCR reads using MiXCR and keeps one entry per CDR3 protein. This table holds 600,000 to 700,000 distinct CDR3 sequences, approximately 15% found once. The material was PBMCs from the stem cell graft donor, obtained from the stem cell graft. The genes are TRBV7-2 and TRBJ2-5; no firm D call. This sequence originates from a human donor who donated a stem cell graft to a child with acute myeloid leukemia. CDR3 in amino acids: CASSLSWGQETQYF. CDR3 DNA sequence: TGTGCCAGCAGCTTATCCTGGGGCCAAGAGACCCAGTACTTC.